Below, one TCR beta chain is given with its context. Original analysis: Cell counts per sample came from amplifying reference gene primers. Using immunoSEQ multiplex PCR, the repertoire was profiled, and TCRdb retains in-frame clones only, with some absent. V, J and clone size derive from that table, while D and trimming were established from the DNA sequence. The table has about 270,000 clones, roughly 86% seen once. Germline loops: CDR1 MNHEY, CDR2 SMNVEV (reference sequence). The CDR3 is 15 residues long. The V end lost 4 bases, the J end lost 2 bases, and 13 bases lay between the germline ends. This entry comes from a study of blood T cell repertoires in COVID-19. On the study more broadly: The United States, Italy and Spain were the sources of the acute and convalescent COVID-19 samples. PBMCs, B-cell-depleted T cells, or T cells were the source of the cDNA or gDNA that made up the material.

Sequencing was carried out using peripheral blood. The gene calls are TRBV27 and TRBJ2-3, with TRBD2 as a possible D gene (5 bases). The receptor was derived from a woman in her sixties or seventies who had recovered from COVID-19. This CDR3 reads CASSWSGVYTDTQYF. CDR3 bases: TGTGCCAGCAGTTGGAGCGGTGTTTACACAGATACGCAGTATTTT.